The 5 T cell receptor beta chains below come from one sample, sequenced in a study of T cell clonality in common variable immunodeficiency. Study-wide results and caveats: Fewer deletions and N-nucleotide insertions were reportedly seen in common variable immunodeficiency TCR beta sequences.

Using immunoSEQ multiplex PCR, the repertoire was profiled, and TCRdb retains in-frame clones only, with some absent. The sample has roughly 40,000 clones, none seen only once. Antigens for these TCRs are unknown. The sequenced material came from peripheral blood mononuclear cells. These receptor sequences come from a human donor with common variable immunodeficiency.

Ten or more counts support this clone. The sequenced fragment ends 3 residues before the CDR3 boundary, so the rest is inferred from the germline J gene. The V call is TRBV18, the J call TRBJ2-1, with 13 bases aligning to TRBD2. With 5 bases clipped from V and 6 bases from J, the junction kept 4 bases outside the gene matches. This CDR3 has 15 residues. CDR1 and CDR2 (germline): KGHSH, LQKENI. The CDR3 bases that were read are TGTGCCAGCTCAGGACTAGCGGGAGTAGCCAATGAG. Its translation is CASSGLAGVANE. The complete CDR3 sequence is CASSGLAGVANEQFF. Full variable domain (rest looked up from reference TRBV18 and TRBJ2-1): NAGVMQNPRHLVRRRGQEARLRCSPMKGHSHVYWYRQLPEEGLKFMVYLQKENIIDESGMPKERFSAEFPKEGPSILRIQQVVRGDSAAYFCASSGLAGVANEQFFGPGTRLTVL.

This clone has a count of ten or more. The read comes to an end 3 residues before the CDR3 does, leaving the germline J gene to fill in the end. The chain employs TRBV28 and TRBJ1-2; possibly TRBD1 for D (6 bases). Germline CDR1 and CDR2: MDHEN and SYDVKM. The CDR3 covers 13 residues. V was pared by 5 bases and J by 1 base, with 8 bases between. The DNA read from the CDR3 is TGTGCCAGCAGTAGGGGGATTAACTATGGC. It codes for CASSRGINYG. The entire CDR3 sequence reads CASSRGINYGYTF.

The sample holds a few counts of this clone. The missing CDR3 end, 3 residues past where the read stops, is filled in from the germline J gene. The chain carries TRBV23-1 and TRBJ2-3, with TRBD1 matching over 10 bases. TRBV23-1 qualifies as an ORF whose function is uncertain. Trimming at V came to 0 bases and at J to 2 bases, leaving 5 bases not matched to a gene. The CDR3 runs 17 residues. The part of the CDR3 DNA that was read is TGCGCCAGCAGTCAATCGAAAGGACAGGGGGACACAGATACG. This gives the protein CASSQSKGQGDTDT. The entire CDR3 sequence reads CASSQSKGQGDTDTQYF.

The sample holds many counts of this clone. The read ends 3 residues early relative to the CDR3; the germline J gene fills the gap. The V gene is TRBV20-1, the J gene TRBJ2-7; TRBD1 agrees at 11 bases. Germline V CDR1 and CDR2: DFQATT, SNEGSKA (reference sequence). J lost 1 base, V lost 5 bases, and 4 bases had no gene match. The CDR3 consists of 14 residues. The part of the CDR3 DNA that was read is TGCAGTGCTGGGGGACAGGGGGGGTCCTACGAG. Translated: CSAGGQGGSYE. The CDR3 in full is CSAGGQGGSYEQYF.

This clone was picked up a small number of times. Sequencing ends 3 residues short of the CDR3 end; the germline J gene provides the rest. V gene TRBV18 combines with J gene TRBJ1-2; D unresolved. V was shortened by 1 base and J by 5 bases, with 14 bases between the two germline ends. The CDR3 runs to 15 residues. Germline CDR1 KGHSH, CDR2 LQKENI. CDR3 bases read: TGTGCCAGCTCACCACTTCCGGGGAGTTGGTATGGC. Residues: CASSPLPGSWYG. In full, the CDR3 is CASSPLPGSWYGYTF.